This passage covers 25 T cell receptor beta chains from one sample sequenced in a study of shared clonotypes between healthy human individuals. Measured with immunoSEQ multiplex PCR; TCRdb has only the in-frame clones, and not every one. Of around 2,000,000 clones in the sample, roughly 94% were seen once. Sequenced sample: naive CD4+ T cells sorted from blood. Subset given: CD45RA+ positively selected. The receptor set was obtained from a man between 18 and 29 years old in good health.

J is TRBJ2-7 and V is TRBV2; maybe TRBD1 (5 bases). V was clipped by 6 bases and J by 7 bases, with 22 bases between them. CDR3 length equals 15 residues. CDR1 and CDR2 from the germline V gene are SNHLY and FYNNEI. The CDR3 loop reads CASRTFDRDYEEQYF. CDR3 DNA sequence: TGTGCCAGCAGAACCTTTGACAGAGATTACGAAGAGCAGTACTTC.

This chain joins TRBV4-3 and TRBJ2-2; the match to TRBD2 covers 13 bases. Trimming at V came to 0 bases and at J to 5 bases, leaving 6 bases not matched to a gene. The CDR3 is made up of 18 amino acids. Germline V gene lookup returns CDR1 LGHNA and CDR2 YSLEER. The chain's CDR3 is CASSQDLLAGGYTGELFF. In nucleotides, the CDR3 is TGCGCCAGCAGCCAAGATCTACTAGCGGGAGGGTATACCGGGGAGCTGTTTTTT.

The chain is built from TRBV5-6 and TRBJ2-7; D uncertain. The V gene lost 1 base and the J gene lost 5 bases, with 16 bases spanning the gap. The germline gives CDR1 SGHDT, CDR2 YYEEEE. The CDR3 totals 15 residues. The CDR3 protein is CASSLYGPLNNEQYF. In DNA form, the CDR3 reads TGTGCCAGCAGCTTGTACGGGCCCCTTAATAACGAGCAGTACTTC.

Note on this clone: Other DNA sequences in the sample encode the same CDR3. This chain joins TRBV18 and TRBJ2-4; D unclear. V lost 3 bases, J lost 3 bases, and 6 bases lay in between. The V gene's germline CDR1 is KGHSH and CDR2 LQKENI. CDR3 length: 13 residues. The CDR3, as DNA: TGTGCCAGCTCACCGGATAGCAAAAACATTCAGTACTTC. Translation gives CASSPDSKNIQYF.

V and J are TRBV10-2 and TRBJ1-5; a possible D gene is TRBD1 (5 bases). Per germline, CDR1 WSHSY and CDR2 SAAADI. The CDR3 is 13 amino acids. V gave up 10 bases and J gave up 4 bases, with 14 bases separating them. The DNA of the CDR3 is TGCGCCACCGGGAACCAGGGAAATCAGCCCCAGCATTTT. It translates to CATGNQGNQPQHF.

The table lists this clone with a count of one. This sequence joins TRBV6-1 and TRBJ1-1; no clear D gene. V was trimmed by 2 bases and J by 5 bases, leaving 15 bases between them. Germline CDR1 reads MNHNS; CDR2 reads SASEGT. The CDR3 is made up of 15 amino acids. CDR3 in amino acids: CASSESRAGVTEAFF. For the CDR3, the DNA is TGTGCCAGCAGTGAATCGAGGGCTGGGGTAACTGAAGCTTTCTTT.

J is TRBJ2-2 and V is TRBV5-1; D is undetermined. Germline V CDR1 and CDR2: SGHRS, YFSETQ. The V gene lost 4 bases and the J gene lost 1 base, with 17 bases spanning the gap. The CDR3 loop spans 17 amino acids. The CDR3 DNA reads as TGCGCCAGCAGCATGGGCCCCACTTACATGAACACCGGGGAGCTGTTTTTT. It is translated as CASSMGPTYMNTGELFF.

The chain has TRBV18 and TRBJ1-1; D perhaps matches TRBD1 (5 bases). The germline gives CDR1 KGHSH, CDR2 LQKENI. There are 14 residues in the CDR3. V lost 5 bases to trimming and J lost 3 bases, with 13 bases between them. The CDR3 loop reads CASSATQADTEAFF. The CDR3 region has the DNA TGTGCCAGCTCAGCGACACAGGCAGACACTGAAGCTTTCTTT.

The chain combines TRBV7-9 with TRBJ2-4; tentative D call: TRBD1 (6 bases). V shed 0 bases and J shed 1 base, with 7 bases lying between them. The CDR3 is made up of 15 amino acids. The germline gives CDR1 SEHNR, CDR2 FQNEAQ (reference sequence). The CDR3 is CASSLAQGAKNIQYF. CDR3 DNA sequence: TGTGCCAGCAGCTTAGCACAGGGTGCCAAAAACATTCAGTACTTC.

This clone has a single count. V usage is TRBV7-3 and J usage is TRBJ2-2; possible D gene TRBD2, 5 bases. CDR3 length: 14 residues. The germline V gene encodes CDR1 SGHTA and CDR2 FQGTGA. V was trimmed by 2 bases and J by 4 bases, leaving 8 bases between them. CDR3 nucleotides: TGTGCCAGCAGCTTATATGGGAGCACCGGGGAGCTGTTTTTT. This translates into CASSLYGSTGELFF.

The chain uses TRBV6-6 and TRBJ1-1; D is unresolved. Trimming removed 4 bases at V and 2 bases at J, with 2 bases between. The CDR3 extends over 11 amino acids. Germline V gene data show CDR1 as MNHNY and CDR2 as SVGAGI (reference sequence). In nucleotides, the CDR3 is TGTGCCAGCAGTTCCAACACTGAAGCTTTCTTT. Translation: CASSSNTEAFF.

The chain joins TRBV7-9 to TRBJ1-5; D call uncertain. Trimming cost V 1 base and J 5 bases, with 12 bases left between them. The CDR3 totals 15 residues. Germline V lookup: CDR1 SEHNR, CDR2 FQNEAQ (reference sequence). CDR3 in amino acids: CASSLGGTKYQPQHF. The DNA for the CDR3 is TGTGCCAGCAGCTTAGGGGGAACAAAGTATCAGCCCCAGCATTTT.

The rearrangement uses TRBV5-1 and TRBJ2-2; 11 positions match TRBD2. Germline CDR1 is SGHRS and CDR2 is YFSETQ. This CDR3 has 15 residues. Trimming took 4 bases from V and 8 from J; bases not matched to a gene: 7. CDR3 sequence reads: CASSKTSGVAGELFF. The CDR3 nucleotides read TGCGCCAGCAGCAAGACTAGCGGGGTTGCTGGGGAGCTGTTTTTT.

To note about this clone: This same CDR3 is encoded by further DNA sequences in the sample. The chain has TRBV5-1 and TRBJ2-3; D is perhaps TRBD1 (5 bases). CDR3 length: 13 amino acids. CDR1 is SGHRS, CDR2 YFSETQ, per germline. V was pared by 4 bases and J by 1 base, with 7 bases between. CDR3 DNA sequence: TGCGCCAGCAGCGGACAAGGCACAGATACGCAGTATTTT. As protein: CASSGQGTDTQYF.

This chain joins TRBV7-9 and TRBJ2-1, with 7 nucleotides matching TRBD2. With V trimmed by 1 base and J by 7 bases, 13 bases remained unmatched. The germline gives CDR1 SEHNR, CDR2 FQNEAQ (reference sequence). This CDR3 is 17 amino acids long. CDR3 residues: CASSLGFVGGSGNEQFF. CDR3 in DNA: TGTGCCAGCAGCTTAGGTTTTGTCGGCGGGAGCGGGAATGAGCAGTTCTTC.

Notes on this clone: A read error may produce the germline difference seen at one junction end. The chain recombines TRBV14 with TRBJ1-6; no reliable D call. The germline CDR1 and CDR2 sequences are SGHDN and FVKESK. The CDR3 consists of 16 residues. CDR3 protein: CASGQDNALRISPLHF. CDR3 DNA: TGTGCCAGCGGCCAAGATAACGCATTGCGGATCTCACCCCTCCACTTT.

This chain connects TRBV7-9 to TRBJ1-2; 8 positions agree with TRBD1. There are 14 residues in the CDR3. V trimming: 5 bases; J trimming: 7 bases; junction bases outside the gene matches: 9. The V gene's germline CDR1 is SEHNR and CDR2 FQNEAQ (reference sequence). The CDR3 loop is CASSPYPQGGGYTF. For the CDR3, the DNA is TGTGCCAGCAGCCCTTACCCACAGGGGGGTGGCTACACCTTC. Supplemented by reference TRBV7-9 and TRBJ1-2, the full variable domain reads DTGVSQNPRHKITKRGQNVTFRCDPISEHNRLYWYRQTLGQGPEFLTYFQNEAQLEKSRLLSDRFSAERPKGSFSTLEIQRTEQGDSAMYLCASSPYPQGGGYTFGSGTRLTVV.

The rearrangement links TRBV12-5 to TRBJ1-2, with D perhaps TRBD1 (5 bases). The CDR3 sequence is 15 residues long. The V and J ends lost 2 bases and 3 bases respectively, with 13 bases between them. CDR1 is LGHNT and CDR2 is FRNRAP in the germline V gene. The CDR3 DNA reads TGTGCTAGTGGTTTGAATTCCGGGACCTACTATGGCTACACCTTC. Protein: CASGLNSGTYYGYTF. The full variable domain, its missing parts supplied by reference TRBV12-5 and TRBJ1-2, is DARVTQTPRHKVTEMGQEVTMRCQPILGHNTVFWYRQTMMQGLELLAYFRNRAPLDDSGMPKDRFSAEMPDATLATLKIQPSEPRDSAVYFCASGLNSGTYYGYTFGSGTRLTVV.

This chain connects TRBV6-5 to TRBJ2-1; 7 bases map to TRBD1. The germline gives CDR1 MNHEY, CDR2 SVGAGI. The V gene end was trimmed by 2 bases and the J gene end by 7 bases; junction bases not matched to a gene: 8. The CDR3 runs 15 residues. The CDR3 spells CASSYEQGRWNEQFF. CDR3 nucleotides: TGTGCCAGCAGTTACGAACAGGGGCGGTGGAATGAGCAGTTCTTC.

V gene TRBV7-9 combines with J gene TRBJ1-1; weak D call: TRBD1 (6 bases). Germline V gene lookup returns CDR1 SEHNR and CDR2 FQNEAQ (reference sequence). The CDR3 is made up of 14 amino acids. V was shortened by 3 bases and J by 3 bases, with 11 bases between the two germline ends. The CDR3 DNA reads TGTGCCAGCAGCTTTGGGGGGCTTTACACTGAAGCTTTCTTT. Translation: CASSFGGLYTEAFF.

The CDR3 is CASSGTTSGRNEQYF. DNA of the CDR3: TGTGCCAGCAGCGGTACTACGAGCGGGAGGAACGAGCAGTACTTC. The chain employs TRBV11-3 and TRBJ2-7; 9 bases match TRBD2. From germline, CDR1 is SGHNT and CDR2 YENEEA. CDR3 size: 15 residues. Trimming removed 5 bases from V and 5 bases from J; junction bases left unmatched: 10.

As regards this clone: The same CDR3 also results from other DNA sequences found in this sample. This chain joins TRBV6-5 and TRBJ1-1, with D tentatively TRBD1 (6 bases). The CDR3 spans 14 residues. V was trimmed by 3 bases and J by 0 bases, leaving 8 bases between them. Germline CDR1 and CDR2: MNHEY and SVGAGI. CDR3 loop: CASSYGGVNTEAFF. The CDR3 nucleotides read TGTGCCAGCAGTTATGGGGGCGTGAACACTGAAGCTTTCTTT.

The chain employs TRBV6-5 and TRBJ2-7; tentatively, D is TRBD1 (5 bases). Looked up from germline, CDR1 is MNHEY and CDR2 is SVGAGI. CDR3 length: 12 amino acids. Trimming took 5 bases from V and 7 from J, leaving 12 bases between them. In nucleotides, the CDR3 is TGTGCCAGCAGTCTCATACCAGGGGAGCAGTACTTC. Translation gives CASSLIPGEQYF.

V and J are TRBV5-4 and TRBJ2-1; 7 bases align to TRBD2. CDR1 is SGHNT and CDR2 is YYREEE in the germline V gene (reference sequence). V gave up 4 bases and J gave up 8 bases; unmatched junction bases: 6. CDR3 length equals 13 residues. The CDR3 protein is CASSRDYGDEQFF. In DNA form, the CDR3 reads TGTGCCAGCAGCCGGGACTATGGGGATGAGCAGTTCTTC.

This rearrangement joins TRBV10-3 to TRBJ1-2, with D unclear. V shed 4 bases and J shed 1 base, with 10 bases lying between them. Germline V gene lookup returns CDR1 ENHRY and CDR2 SYGVKD. There are 14 residues in the CDR3. The CDR3 DNA reads TGTGCCATCAGTGCCCTGGGAGGTAACTATGGCTACACCTTC. This encodes CAISALGGNYGYTF.